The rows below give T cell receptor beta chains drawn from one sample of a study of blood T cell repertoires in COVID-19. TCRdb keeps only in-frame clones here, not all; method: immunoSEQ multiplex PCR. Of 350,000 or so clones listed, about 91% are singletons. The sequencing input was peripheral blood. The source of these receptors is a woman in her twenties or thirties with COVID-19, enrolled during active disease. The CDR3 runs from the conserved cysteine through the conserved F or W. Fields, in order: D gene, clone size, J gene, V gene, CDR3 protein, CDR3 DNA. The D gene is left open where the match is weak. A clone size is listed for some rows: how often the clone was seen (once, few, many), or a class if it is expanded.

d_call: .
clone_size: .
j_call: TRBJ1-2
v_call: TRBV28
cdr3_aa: CASSPRGGVNGYTF
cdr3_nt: TGTGCCAGCAGCCCTCGGGGGGGCGTTAACGGCTACACCTTC

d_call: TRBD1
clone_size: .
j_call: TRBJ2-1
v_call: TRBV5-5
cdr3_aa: CASSVIDRGARFF
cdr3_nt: TGTGCCAGCAGCGTCATTGACAGGGGCGCACGATTCTTC

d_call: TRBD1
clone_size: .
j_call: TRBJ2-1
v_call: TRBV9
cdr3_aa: CASSPRTGGSYNEQFF
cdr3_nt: TGTGCCAGCAGCCCCAGGACAGGGGGGTCATACAATGAGCAGTTCTTC

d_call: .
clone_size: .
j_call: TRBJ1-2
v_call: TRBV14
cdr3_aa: CASSQRGTNPYGYTF
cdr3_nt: TGTGCCAGCAGCCAAAGGGGGACAAATCCCTATGGCTACACCTTC

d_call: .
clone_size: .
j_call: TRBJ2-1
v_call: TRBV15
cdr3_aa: CATAPGGNQPYNEQFF
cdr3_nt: TGTGCCACCGCTCCGGGGGGCAATCAACCCTACAATGAGCAGTTCTTC

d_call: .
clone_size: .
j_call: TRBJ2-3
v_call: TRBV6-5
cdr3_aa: CATAFSYTDTQYF
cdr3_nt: TGTGCCACCGCATTTAGTTACACAGATACGCAGTATTTT

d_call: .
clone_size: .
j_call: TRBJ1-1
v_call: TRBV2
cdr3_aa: CASSSQGTTEAFF
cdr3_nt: TGTGCCAGCAGCAGCCAGGGGACCACTGAAGCTTTCTTT

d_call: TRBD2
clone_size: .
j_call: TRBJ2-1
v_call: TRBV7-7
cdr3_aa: CASSPGRGSSYNEQFF
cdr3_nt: TGTGCTAGCAGCCCCGGGAGGGGGAGCTCCTACAATGAGCAGTTCTTC

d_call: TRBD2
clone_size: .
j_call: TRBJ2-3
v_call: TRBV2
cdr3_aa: CARSRLSGGAGDTQYF
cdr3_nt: TGTGCCAGGAGCCGGCTTAGCGGGGGGGCAGGAGATACGCAGTATTTT

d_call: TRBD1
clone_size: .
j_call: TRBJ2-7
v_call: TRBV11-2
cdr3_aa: CASSQDRGPYEQYF
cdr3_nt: TGTGCCAGCAGCCAAGACAGGGGACCTTACGAGCAGTACTTC

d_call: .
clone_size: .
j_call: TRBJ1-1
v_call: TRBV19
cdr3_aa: CASSYPGPYTEAFF
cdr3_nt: TGTGCCAGTAGTTACCCAGGGCCCTACACTGAAGCTTTCTTT

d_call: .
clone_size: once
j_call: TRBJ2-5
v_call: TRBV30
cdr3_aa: CAWSVPGQQETQYF
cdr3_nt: TGTGCCTGGAGTGTACCGGGACAACAAGAGACCCAGTACTTC

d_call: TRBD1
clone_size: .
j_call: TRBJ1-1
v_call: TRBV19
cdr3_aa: CASSIRGPGVNTEAFF
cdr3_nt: TGTGCCAGTAGTATAAGGGGGCCAGGGGTGAACACTGAAGCTTTCTTT

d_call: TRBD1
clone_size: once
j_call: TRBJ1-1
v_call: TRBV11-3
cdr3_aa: CASSLRTGGTEAFF
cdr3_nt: TGTGCCAGCAGCTTAAGGACAGGTGGCACTGAAGCTTTCTTT

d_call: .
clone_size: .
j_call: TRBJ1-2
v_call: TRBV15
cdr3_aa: CATSSRATYGYTF
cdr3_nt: TGTGCCACCAGCAGCAGGGCTACCTATGGCTACACCTTC

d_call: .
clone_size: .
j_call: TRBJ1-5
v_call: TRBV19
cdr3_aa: CASSTNYRVEPQHF
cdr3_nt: TGTGCCAGTAGTACTAACTACCGGGTTGAGCCCCAGCATTTT

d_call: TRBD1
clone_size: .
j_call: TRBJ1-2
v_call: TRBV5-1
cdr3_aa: CASSGGDRASPGGYTF
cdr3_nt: TGCGCCAGCAGCGGCGGGGACAGAGCTTCGCCTGGTGGCTACACCTTC

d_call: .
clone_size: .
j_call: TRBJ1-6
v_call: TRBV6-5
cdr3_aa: CASRISYNSPLHF
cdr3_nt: TGTGCCAGCAGGATTTCCTACAATTCACCCCTCCACTTT

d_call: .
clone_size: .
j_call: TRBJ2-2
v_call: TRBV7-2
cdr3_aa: CASSPPTVTGELFF
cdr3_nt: TGTGCCAGCAGCCCTCCGACAGTCACCGGGGAGCTGTTTTTT

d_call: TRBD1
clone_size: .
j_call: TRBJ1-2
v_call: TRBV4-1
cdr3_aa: CASSQVFRGVGQGNYGYTF
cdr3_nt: TGCGCCAGCAGCCAAGTCTTCAGAGGGGTGGGACAGGGGAACTATGGCTACACCTTC

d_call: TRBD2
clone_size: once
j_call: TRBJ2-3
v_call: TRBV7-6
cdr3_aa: CASSPDSGTSGGSYTDTQYF
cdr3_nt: TGTGCCAGCAGCCCGGACTCCGGGACTAGCGGGGGGTCCTACACAGATACGCAGTATTTT

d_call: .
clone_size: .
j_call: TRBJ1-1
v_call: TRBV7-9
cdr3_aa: CASSLAGGSTEAFF
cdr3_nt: TGTGCCAGCAGCTTAGCAGGGGGTAGCACTGAAGCTTTCTTT

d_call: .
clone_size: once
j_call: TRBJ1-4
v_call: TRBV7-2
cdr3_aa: CASRLGGTNEKLFF
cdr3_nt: TGTGCCAGCAGATTGGGGGGGACTAATGAAAAACTGTTTTTT

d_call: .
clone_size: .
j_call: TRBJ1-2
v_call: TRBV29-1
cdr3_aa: CSVDSGTNYGYTF
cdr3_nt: TGCAGCGTTGATAGCGGGACTAACTATGGCTACACCTTC

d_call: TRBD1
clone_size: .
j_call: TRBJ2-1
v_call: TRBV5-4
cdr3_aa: CASSLILGQGSNEQFF
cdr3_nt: TGTGCCAGCAGCTTGATATTGGGACAGGGAAGTAATGAGCAGTTCTTC

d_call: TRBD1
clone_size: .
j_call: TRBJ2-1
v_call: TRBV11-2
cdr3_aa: CASSLGGTGGYNEQFF
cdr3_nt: TGTGCCAGCAGCTTAGGCGGGACAGGGGGCTACAATGAGCAGTTCTTC

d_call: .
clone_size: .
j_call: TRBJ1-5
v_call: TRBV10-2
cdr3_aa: CASSLRGNSNQPQHF
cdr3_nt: TGCGCCAGCAGCCTAAGGGGCAATAGCAATCAGCCCCAGCATTTT

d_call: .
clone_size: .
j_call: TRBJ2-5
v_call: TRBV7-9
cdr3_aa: CASSDYGTRGGGETQYF
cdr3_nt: TGTGCCAGCAGCGACTACGGCACAAGAGGGGGTGGGGAGACCCAGTACTTC

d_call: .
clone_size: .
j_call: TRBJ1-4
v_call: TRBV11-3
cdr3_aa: CASSGFREGEKLFF
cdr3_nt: TGTGCCAGCAGCGGCTTCAGGGAAGGCGAAAAACTGTTTTTT

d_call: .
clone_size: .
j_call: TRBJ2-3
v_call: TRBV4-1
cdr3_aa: CASRQGTDTQYF
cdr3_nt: TGCGCCAGCAGGCAGGGGACAGATACGCAGTATTTT

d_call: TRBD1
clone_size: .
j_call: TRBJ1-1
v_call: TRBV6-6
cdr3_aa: CASSPGTALNTEAFF
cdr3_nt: TGTGCCAGCAGTCCTGGGACAGCCCTGAACACTGAAGCTTTCTTT

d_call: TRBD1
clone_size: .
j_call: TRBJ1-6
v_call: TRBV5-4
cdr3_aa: CATQTGTAPNSPLHF
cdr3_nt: TGTGCCACCCAAACCGGGACAGCCCCTAATTCACCCCTCCACTTT

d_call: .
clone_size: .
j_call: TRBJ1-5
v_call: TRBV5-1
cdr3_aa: CASSPGGTGNQPQHF
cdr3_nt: TGCGCCAGCAGCCCCGGAGGAACCGGCAATCAGCCCCAGCATTTT

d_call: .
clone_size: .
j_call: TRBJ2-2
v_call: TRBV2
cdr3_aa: CASSQEGNTGELFF
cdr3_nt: TGTGCCAGCAGCCAGGAGGGGAACACCGGGGAGCTGTTTTTT

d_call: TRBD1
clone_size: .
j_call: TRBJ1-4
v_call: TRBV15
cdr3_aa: CATSREELAQGAEKLFF
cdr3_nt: TGTGCCACCAGCAGAGAGGAATTGGCACAGGGGGCCGAAAAACTGTTTTTT

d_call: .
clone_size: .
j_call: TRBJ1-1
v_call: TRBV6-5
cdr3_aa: CASSSPGRGAFF
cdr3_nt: TGTGCCAGCAGTTCCCCCGGAAGGGGAGCTTTCTTT

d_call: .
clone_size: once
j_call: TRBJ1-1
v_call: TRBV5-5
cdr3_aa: CASTFEADTEAFF
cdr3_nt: TGTGCCAGCACTTTCGAGGCGGACACTGAAGCTTTCTTT

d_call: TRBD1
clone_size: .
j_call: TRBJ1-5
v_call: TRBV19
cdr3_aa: CASSRYTGEPQHF
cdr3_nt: TGTGCCAGTAGTAGGTATACAGGGGAGCCCCAGCATTTT

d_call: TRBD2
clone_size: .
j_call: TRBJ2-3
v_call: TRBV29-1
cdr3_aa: CSVLGLLAGGGDTQYF
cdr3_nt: TGCAGCGTTCTGGGCTTACTAGCGGGGGGAGGGGATACGCAGTATTTT

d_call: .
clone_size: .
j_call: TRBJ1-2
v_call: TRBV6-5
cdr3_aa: CASSYSRGHTNYGYTF
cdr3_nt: TGTGCCAGCAGTTACTCAAGGGGCCACACTAACTATGGCTACACCTTC

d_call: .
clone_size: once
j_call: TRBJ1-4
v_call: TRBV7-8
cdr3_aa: CASSFQATNEKLFF
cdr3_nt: TGTGCCAGCAGCTTTCAGGCAACTAATGAAAAACTGTTTTTT

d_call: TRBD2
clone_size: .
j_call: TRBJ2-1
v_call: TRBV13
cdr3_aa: CASSIREGNNEQFF
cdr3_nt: TGTGCCAGCAGCATAAGGGAGGGAAACAATGAGCAGTTCTTC

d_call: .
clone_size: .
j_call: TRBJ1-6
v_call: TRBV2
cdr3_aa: CASSSDRDSPLHF
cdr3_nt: TGTGCCAGCAGTTCAGACAGAGATTCACCCCTCCACTTT

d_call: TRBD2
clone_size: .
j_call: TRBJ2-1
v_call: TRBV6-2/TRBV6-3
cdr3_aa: CASSASSGGVNEQFF
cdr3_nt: TGTGCCAGCAGTGCTTCTAGCGGGGGGGTCAATGAGCAGTTCTTC

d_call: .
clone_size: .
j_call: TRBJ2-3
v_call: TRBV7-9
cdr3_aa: CASSPRLAQVLDTQYF
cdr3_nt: TGTGCCAGCAGCCCCCGTCTAGCGCAAGTCCTAGATACGCAGTATTTT

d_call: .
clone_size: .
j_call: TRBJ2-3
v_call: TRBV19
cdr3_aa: CASTLNAGRASDTQYF
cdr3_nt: TGTGCCAGTACTCTCAACGCCGGCAGGGCCTCGGATACGCAGTATTTT

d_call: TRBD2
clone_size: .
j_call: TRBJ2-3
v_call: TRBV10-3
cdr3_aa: CAISGTSGGTDTQYF
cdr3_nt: TGTGCCATCAGTGGGACTAGCGGGGGGACAGATACGCAGTATTTT

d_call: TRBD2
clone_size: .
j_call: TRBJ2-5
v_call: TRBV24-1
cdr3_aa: CATSDRRLAGANQETQYF
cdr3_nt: TGTGCCACCAGTGATCGAAGACTAGCGGGGGCTAACCAAGAGACCCAGTACTTC

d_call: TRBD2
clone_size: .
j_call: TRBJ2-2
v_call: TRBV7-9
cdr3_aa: CASSLTGLATSGELFF
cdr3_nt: TGTGCCAGCAGCTTAACTGGACTAGCGACTTCCGGGGAGCTGTTTTTT

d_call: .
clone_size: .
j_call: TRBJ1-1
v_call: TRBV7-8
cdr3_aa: CASSSTGKPNTEAFF
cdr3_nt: TGTGCCAGCAGCTCGACAGGCAAACCGAACACTGAAGCTTTCTTT

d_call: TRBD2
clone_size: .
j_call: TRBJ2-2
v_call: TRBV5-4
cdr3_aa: CASSSGSGGARNTGELFF
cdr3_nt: TGTGCCAGCAGCTCTGGTAGCGGGGGGGCCCGGAACACCGGGGAGCTGTTTTTT

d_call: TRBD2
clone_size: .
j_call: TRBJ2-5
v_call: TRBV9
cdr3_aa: CASSVGVAGMEETQYF
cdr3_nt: TGTGCCAGCAGCGTAGGCGTAGCGGGGATGGAAGAGACCCAGTACTTC

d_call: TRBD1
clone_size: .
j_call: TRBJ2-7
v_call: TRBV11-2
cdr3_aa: CASSFGSGGHEQYF
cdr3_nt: TGTGCCAGCAGCTTTGGTTCAGGGGGCCACGAGCAGTACTTC

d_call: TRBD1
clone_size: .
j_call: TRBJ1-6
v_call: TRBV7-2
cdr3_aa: CASSLGKGQGYNSPLHF
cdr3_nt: TGTGCCAGCAGCTTAGGAAAGGGACAGGGTTATAATTCACCCCTCCACTTT

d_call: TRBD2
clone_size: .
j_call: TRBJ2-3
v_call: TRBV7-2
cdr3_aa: CASSLRGSGGPTSTDTQYF
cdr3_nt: TGTGCCAGCAGCTTAAGGGGTAGCGGGGGGCCGACTAGCACAGATACGCAGTATTTT

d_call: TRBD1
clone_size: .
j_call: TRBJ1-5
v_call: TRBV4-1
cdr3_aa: CASSLGQVSNQPQHF
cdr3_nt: TGCGCCAGCAGCCTGGGACAGGTCAGCAATCAGCCCCAGCATTTT

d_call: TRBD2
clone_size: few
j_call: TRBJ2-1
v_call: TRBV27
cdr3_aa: CASSFSPLRGGSSYNEQFF
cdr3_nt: TGTGCCAGCAGTTTCTCCCCCCTTCGCGGGGGGAGCTCCTACAATGAGCAGTTCTTC

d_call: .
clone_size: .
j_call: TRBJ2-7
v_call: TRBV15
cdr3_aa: CATSRDESYEQYF
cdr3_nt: TGTGCCACCAGCAGAGATGAGTCCTACGAGCAGTACTTC

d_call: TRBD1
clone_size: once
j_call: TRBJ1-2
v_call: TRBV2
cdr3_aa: CASTGTATNYGYTF
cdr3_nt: TGTGCCAGCACCGGGACAGCCACTAACTATGGCTACACCTTC

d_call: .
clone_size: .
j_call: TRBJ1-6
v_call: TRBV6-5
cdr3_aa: CASSLESNSPLHF
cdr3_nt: TGTGCCAGCAGCCTCGAGAGTAATTCACCCCTCCACTTT